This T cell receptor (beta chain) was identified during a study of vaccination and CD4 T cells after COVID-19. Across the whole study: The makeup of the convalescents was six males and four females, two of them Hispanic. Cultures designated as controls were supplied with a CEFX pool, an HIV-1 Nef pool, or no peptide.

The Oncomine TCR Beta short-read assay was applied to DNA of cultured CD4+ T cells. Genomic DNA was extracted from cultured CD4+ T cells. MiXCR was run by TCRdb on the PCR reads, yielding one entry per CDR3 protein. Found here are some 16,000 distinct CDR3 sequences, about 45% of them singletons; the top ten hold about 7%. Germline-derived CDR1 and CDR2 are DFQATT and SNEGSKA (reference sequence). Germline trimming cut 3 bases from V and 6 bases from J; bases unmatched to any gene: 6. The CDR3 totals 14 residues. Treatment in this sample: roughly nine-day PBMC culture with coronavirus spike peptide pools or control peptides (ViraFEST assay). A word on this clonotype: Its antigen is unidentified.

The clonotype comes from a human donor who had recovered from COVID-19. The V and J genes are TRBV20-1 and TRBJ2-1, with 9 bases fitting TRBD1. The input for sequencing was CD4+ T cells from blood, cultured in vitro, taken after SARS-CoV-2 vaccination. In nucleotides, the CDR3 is TGCAGTGCTAGCCGACAGGGGGTGAGCAATGAGCAGTTCTTC. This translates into CSASRQGVSNEQFF.